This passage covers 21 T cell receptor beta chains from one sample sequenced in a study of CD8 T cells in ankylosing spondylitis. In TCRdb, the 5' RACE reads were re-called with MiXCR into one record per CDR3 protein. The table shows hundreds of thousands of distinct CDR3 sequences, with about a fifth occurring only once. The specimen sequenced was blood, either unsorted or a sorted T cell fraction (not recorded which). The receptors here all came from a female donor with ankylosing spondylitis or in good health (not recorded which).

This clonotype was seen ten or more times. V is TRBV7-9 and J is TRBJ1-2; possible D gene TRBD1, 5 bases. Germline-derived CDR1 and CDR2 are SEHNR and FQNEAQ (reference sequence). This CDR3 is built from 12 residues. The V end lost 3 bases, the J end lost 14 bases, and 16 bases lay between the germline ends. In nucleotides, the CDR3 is TGTGCCAGCAGCTTGGGACGGGGGTCATGGACCTTC. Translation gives CASSLGRGSWTF.

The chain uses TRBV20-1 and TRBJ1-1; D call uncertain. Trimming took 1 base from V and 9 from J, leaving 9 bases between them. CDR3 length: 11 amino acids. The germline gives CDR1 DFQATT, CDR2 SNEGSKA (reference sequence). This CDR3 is CSARGRGKAFF. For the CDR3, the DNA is TGCAGTGCTAGAGGACGGGGTAAAGCTTTCTTT.

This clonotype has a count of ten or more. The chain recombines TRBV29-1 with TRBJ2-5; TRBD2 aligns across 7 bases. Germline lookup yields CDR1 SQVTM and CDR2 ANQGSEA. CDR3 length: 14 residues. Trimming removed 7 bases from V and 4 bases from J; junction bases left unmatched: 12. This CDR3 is CSAGLVDGGETQYF. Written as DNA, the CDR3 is TGCAGCGCCGGACTAGTGGATGGAGGAGAGACCCAGTACTTC.

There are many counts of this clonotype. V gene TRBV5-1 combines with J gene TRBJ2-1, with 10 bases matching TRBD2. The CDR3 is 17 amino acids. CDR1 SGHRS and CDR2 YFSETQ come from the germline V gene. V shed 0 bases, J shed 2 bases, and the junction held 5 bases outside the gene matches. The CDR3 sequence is CASSLGPSGRAYNEQFF. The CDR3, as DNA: TGCGCCAGCAGCTTGGGCCCTAGCGGGAGAGCCTACAATGAGCAGTTCTTC.

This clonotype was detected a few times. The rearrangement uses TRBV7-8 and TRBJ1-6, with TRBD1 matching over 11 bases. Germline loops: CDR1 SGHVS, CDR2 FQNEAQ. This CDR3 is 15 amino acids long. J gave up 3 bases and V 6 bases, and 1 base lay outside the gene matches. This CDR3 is CASSGTGGYNSPLHF. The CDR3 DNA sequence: TGTGCCAGCAGTGGGACAGGGGGCTATAATTCACCCCTCCACTTT.

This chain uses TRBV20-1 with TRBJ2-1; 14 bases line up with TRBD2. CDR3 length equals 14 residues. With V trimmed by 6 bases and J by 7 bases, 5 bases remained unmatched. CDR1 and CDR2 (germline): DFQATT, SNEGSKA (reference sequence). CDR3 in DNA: TGCAGTGCAGAGACTAGCGGGAGGGGTAATGAGCAGTTCTTC. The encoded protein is CSAETSGRGNEQFF.

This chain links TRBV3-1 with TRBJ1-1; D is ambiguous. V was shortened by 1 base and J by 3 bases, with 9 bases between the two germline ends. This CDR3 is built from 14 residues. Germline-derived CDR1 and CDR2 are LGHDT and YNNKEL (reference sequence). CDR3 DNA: TGTGCCAGCAGCCAAGCGTTCCTCGACACTGAAGCTTTCTTT. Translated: CASSQAFLDTEAFF.

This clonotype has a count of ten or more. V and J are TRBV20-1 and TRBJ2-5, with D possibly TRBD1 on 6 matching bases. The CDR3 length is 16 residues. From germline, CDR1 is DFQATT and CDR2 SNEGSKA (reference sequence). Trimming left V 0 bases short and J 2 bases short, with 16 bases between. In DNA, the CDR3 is TGCAGTGCTAGAGATCAGGGGCCGACGGGACAAGAGACCCAGTACTTC. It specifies CSARDQGPTGQETQYF.

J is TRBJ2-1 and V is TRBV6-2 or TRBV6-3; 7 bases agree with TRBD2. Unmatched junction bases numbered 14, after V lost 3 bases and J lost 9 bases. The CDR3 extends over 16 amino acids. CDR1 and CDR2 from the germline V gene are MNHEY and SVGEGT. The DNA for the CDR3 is TGTGCCAGCAGTTATACCCCTAGCGGAGGGAGGGCTGAGCAGTTCTTC. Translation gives CASSYTPSGGRAEQFF.

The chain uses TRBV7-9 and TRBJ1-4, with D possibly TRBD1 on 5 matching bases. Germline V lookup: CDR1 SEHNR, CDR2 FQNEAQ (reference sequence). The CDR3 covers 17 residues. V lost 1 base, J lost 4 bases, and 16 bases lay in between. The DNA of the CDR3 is TGTGCCAGCAGCTTAGAAATCTCAGGGAGATATAATGAAAAACTGTTTTTT. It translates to CASSLEISGRYNEKLFF.

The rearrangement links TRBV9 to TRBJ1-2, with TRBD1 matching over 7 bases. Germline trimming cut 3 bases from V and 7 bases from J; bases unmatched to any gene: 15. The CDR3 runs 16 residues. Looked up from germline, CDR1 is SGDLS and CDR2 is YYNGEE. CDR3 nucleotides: TGTGCCAGCAGCGCCTCGGGACAGAGTCTCGCTGGTGGCTACACCTTC. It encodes CASSASGQSLAGGYTF. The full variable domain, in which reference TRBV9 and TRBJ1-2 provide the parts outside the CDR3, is DSGVTQTPKHLITATGQRVTLRCSPRSGDLSVYWYQQSLDQGLQFLIQYYNGEERAKGNILERFSAQQFPDLHSELNLSSLELGDSALYFCASSASGQSLAGGYTFGSGTRLTVV.

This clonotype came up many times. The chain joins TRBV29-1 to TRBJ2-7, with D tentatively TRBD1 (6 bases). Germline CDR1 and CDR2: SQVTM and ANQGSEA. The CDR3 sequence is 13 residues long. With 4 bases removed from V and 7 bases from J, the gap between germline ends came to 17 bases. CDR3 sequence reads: CSVVSDRTMEQYF. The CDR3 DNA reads TGCAGCGTTGTGTCCGACAGGACCATGGAGCAGTACTTC.

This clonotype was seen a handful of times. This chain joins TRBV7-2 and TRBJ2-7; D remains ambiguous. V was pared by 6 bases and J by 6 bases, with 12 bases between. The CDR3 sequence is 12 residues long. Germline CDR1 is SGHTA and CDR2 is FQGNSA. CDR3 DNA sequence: TGTGCCAGCAGTCGTCTTAGTCGCGAGCAGTACTTC. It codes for CASSRLSREQYF.

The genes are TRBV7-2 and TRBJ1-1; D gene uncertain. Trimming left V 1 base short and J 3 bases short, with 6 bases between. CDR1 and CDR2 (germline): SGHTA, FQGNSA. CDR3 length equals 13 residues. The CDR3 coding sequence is TGTGCCAGCAGCTTAGTTGGTTACACTGAAGCTTTCTTT. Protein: CASSLVGYTEAFF.

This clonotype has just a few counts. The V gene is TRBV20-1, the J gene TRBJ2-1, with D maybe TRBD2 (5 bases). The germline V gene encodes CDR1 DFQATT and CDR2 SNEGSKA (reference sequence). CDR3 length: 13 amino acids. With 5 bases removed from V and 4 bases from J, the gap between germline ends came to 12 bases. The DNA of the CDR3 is TGCAGTGCTCCCCAGCGGACGTACAATGAGCAGTTCTTC. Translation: CSAPQRTYNEQFF.

The CDR3 nucleotides read TGTGCCACAAACAGGGAGTACGCTGAAGCTTTCTTT. It codes for CATNREYAEAFF. This chain joins TRBV6-1 and TRBJ1-1; TRBD1 might be the D (6 bases). V was clipped by 10 bases and J by 6 bases, with 15 bases between them. The germline gives CDR1 MNHNS, CDR2 SASEGT. This CDR3 contains 12 residues.

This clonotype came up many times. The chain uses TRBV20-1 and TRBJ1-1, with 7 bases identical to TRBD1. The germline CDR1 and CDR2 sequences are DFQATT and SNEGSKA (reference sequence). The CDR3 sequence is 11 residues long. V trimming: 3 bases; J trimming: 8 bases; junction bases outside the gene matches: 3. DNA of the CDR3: TGCAGTGCTAGGGGGACAGCCGAAGCTTTCTTT. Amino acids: CSARGTAEAFF.

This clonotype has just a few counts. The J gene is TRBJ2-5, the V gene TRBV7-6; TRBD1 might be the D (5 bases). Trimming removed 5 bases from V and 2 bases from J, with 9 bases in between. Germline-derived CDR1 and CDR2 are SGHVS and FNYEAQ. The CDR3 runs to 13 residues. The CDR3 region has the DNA TGTGCCAGCAGCCAGGGCGAACAAGAGACCCAGTACTTC. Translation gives CASSQGEQETQYF.

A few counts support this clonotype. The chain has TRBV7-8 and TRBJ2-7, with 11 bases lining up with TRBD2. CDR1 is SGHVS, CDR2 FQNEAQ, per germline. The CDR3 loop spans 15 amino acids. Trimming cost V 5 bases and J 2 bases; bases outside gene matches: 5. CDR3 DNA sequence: TGTGCCAGCAGCACCGGGACTAGCGGCCCCTACGAGCAGTACTTC. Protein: CASSTGTSGPYEQYF.

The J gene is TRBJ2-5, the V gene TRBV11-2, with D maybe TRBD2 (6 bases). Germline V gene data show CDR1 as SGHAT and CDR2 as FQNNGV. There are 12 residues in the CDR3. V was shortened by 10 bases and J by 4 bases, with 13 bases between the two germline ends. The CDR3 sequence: CATRSGLETQYF. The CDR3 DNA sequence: TGTGCCACCCGAAGCGGGTTAGAGACCCAGTACTTC.

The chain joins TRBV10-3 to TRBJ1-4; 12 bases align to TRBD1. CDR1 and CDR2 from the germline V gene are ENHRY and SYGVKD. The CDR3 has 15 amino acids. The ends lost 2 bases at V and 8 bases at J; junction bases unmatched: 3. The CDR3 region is CAISETGTGGEKLFF. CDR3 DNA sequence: TGTGCCATCAGTGAGACCGGGACAGGGGGCGAAAAACTGTTTTTT.